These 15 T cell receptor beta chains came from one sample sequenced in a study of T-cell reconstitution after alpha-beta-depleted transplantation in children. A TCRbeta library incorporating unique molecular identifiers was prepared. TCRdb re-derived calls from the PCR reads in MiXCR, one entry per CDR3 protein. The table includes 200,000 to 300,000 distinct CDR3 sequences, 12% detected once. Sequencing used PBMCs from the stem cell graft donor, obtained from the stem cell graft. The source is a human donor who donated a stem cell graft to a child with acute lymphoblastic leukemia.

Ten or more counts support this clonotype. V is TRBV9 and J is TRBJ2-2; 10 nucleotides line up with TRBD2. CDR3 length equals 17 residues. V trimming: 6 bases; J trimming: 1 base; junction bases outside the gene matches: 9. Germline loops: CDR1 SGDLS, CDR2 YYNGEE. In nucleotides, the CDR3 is TGTGCCAGCACCCGGCAGGGACTAGCGTGGAACACCGGGGAGCTGTTTTTT. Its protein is CASTRQGLAWNTGELFF.

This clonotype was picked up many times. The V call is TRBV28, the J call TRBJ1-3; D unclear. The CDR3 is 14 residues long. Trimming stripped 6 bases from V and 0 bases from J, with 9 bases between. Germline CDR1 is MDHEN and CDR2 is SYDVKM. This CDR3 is CASRFQSSGNTIYF. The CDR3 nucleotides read TGTGCCAGCAGGTTCCAGAGCTCTGGAAACACCATATATTTT.

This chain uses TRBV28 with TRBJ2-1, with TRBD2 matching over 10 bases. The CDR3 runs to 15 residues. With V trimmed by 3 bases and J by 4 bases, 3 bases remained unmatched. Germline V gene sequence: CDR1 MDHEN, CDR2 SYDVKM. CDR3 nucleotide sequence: TGTGCCAGCAGTTTCTTGACTAGCGGGTACAATGAGCAGTTCTTC. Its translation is CASSFLTSGYNEQFF.

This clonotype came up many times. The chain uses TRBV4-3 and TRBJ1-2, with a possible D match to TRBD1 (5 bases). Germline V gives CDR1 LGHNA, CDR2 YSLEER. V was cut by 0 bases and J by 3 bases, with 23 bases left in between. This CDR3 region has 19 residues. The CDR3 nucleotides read TGCGCCAGCAGCCAAGATAGACTGGGAGCTGGGACCAGCTACTATGGCTACACCTTC. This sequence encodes CASSQDRLGAGTSYYGYTF.

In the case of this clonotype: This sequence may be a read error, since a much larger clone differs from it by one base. In DNA, the CDR3 is TGTGCCAGCAGCCAAATAAAGGTGGGAGCGCAGTTCTTC. Amino acid sequence: CASSQIKVGAQFF. The V and J genes are TRBV4-2 and TRBJ2-1, with D possibly TRBD2 on 5 matching bases. CDR3 length: 13 residues. V lost 2 bases, J lost 12 bases, and 14 bases lay in between. Per germline, CDR1 LGHNA and CDR2 YNFKEQ.

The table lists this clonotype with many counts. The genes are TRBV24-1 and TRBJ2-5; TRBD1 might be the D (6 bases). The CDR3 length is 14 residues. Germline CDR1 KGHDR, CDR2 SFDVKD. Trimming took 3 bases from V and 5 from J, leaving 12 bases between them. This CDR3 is CATSDTGPGETQYF. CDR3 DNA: TGTGCCACCAGTGATACAGGGCCGGGGGAGACCCAGTACTTC.

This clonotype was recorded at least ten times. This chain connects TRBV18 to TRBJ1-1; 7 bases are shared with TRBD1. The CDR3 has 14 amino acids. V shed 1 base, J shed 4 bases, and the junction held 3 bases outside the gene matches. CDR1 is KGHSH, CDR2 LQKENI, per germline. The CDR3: CASSPQQGITEAFF. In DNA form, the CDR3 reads TGTGCCAGCTCACCACAACAGGGGATCACTGAAGCTTTCTTT.

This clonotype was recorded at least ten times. CDR3 amino acids: CASSIQGIDTEAFF. Here the CDR3 DNA reads TGTGCCAGCAGTATACAGGGGATTGATACTGAAGCTTTCTTT. This chain joins TRBV6-2 or TRBV6-3 and TRBJ1-1; 7 bases are shared with TRBD1. The CDR3 is 14 amino acids. Germline V CDR1 and CDR2: MNHEY, SVGEGT. Trimming removed 5 bases from V and 5 bases from J; junction bases left unmatched: 8.

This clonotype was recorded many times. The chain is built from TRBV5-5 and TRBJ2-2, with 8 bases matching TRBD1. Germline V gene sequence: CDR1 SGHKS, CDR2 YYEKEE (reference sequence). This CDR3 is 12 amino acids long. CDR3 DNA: TGTAAAGGGACAGGGAACACCGGGGAGCTGTTTTTT. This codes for CKGTGNTGELFF.

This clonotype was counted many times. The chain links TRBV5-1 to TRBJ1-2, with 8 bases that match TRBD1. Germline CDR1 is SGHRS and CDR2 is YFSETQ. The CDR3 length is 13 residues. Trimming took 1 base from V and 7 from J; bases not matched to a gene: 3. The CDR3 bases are TGCGCCAGCAGCTTGTCTCAGGGGGCTGGCTACACCTTC. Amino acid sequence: CASSLSQGAGYTF.

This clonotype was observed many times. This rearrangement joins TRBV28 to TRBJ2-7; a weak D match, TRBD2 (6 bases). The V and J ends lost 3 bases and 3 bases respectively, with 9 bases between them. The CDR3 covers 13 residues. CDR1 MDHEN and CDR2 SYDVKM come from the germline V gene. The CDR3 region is CASSFLASYEQYF. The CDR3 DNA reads TGTGCCAGCAGTTTCCTAGCGAGCTACGAGCAGTACTTC.

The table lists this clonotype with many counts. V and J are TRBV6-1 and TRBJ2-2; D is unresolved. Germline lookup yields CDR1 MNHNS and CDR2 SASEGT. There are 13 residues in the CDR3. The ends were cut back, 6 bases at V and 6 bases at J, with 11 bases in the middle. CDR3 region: CASSNPLAGELFF. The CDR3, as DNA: TGTGCCAGCAGCAACCCGTTAGCCGGGGAGCTGTTTTTT.

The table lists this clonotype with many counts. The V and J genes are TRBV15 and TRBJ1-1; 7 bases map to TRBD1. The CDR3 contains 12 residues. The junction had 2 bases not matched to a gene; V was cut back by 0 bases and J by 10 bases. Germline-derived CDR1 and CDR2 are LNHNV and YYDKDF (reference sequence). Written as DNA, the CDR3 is TGTGCCACCAGCAGAGACAGGGGGGGAGCTTTCTTT. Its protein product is CATSRDRGGAFF.

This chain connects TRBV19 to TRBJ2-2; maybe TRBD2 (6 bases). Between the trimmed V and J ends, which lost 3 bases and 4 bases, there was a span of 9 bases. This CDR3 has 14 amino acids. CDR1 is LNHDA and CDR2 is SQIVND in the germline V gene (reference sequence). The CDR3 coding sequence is TGTGCCAGTAGTATTCAGGAGGGCACCGGGGAGCTGTTTTTT. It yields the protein CASSIQEGTGELFF.

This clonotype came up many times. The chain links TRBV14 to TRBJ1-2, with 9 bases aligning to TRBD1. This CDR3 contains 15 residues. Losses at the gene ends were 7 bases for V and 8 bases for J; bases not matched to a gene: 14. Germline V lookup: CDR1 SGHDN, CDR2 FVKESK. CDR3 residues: CASTRGQGKKEGYTF. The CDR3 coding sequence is TGTGCCAGCACCCGCGGACAGGGGAAAAAAGAGGGCTACACCTTC.